Below, 15 T cell receptor beta chains from the same sample are listed, as sequenced in a study of shared T cell receptors in the human thymus. Assay: immunoSEQ multiplex PCR; the TCRdb copy retains only in-frame clones and omits some. This sample carries under 850,000 clones, roughly 90% of them seen once, and the ten largest clones take around 0.0099%. The same data also contributed to another study, on human thymus T cells.

The material sequenced was thymocytes. These receptors all stem from a boy less than two years old with a congenital heart defect.

In the case of this clone: Other DNA sequences in the sample encode the same CDR3. The chain couples TRBV27 to TRBJ2-7; 10 bases agree with TRBD2. Germline V gene data show CDR1 as MNHEY and CDR2 as SMNVEV (reference sequence). V lost 4 bases, J lost 2 bases, and 8 bases stayed unmatched. The length of the CDR3 is 16 residues. In nucleotides, the CDR3 is TGTGCCAGCAGTTCCCACAAGCGGGAGGGCCCCTACGAGCAGTACTTC. The encoded protein is CASSSHKREGPYEQYF.

The rearrangement uses TRBV27 and TRBJ2-7, with 9 bases aligning to TRBD1. The CDR3 spans 14 residues. Germline V gives CDR1 MNHEY, CDR2 SMNVEV (reference sequence). V shed 6 bases, J shed 2 bases, and the junction held 5 bases outside the gene matches. CDR3 sequence (DNA): TGTGCCAGCAGCCGGACAGGGGACACCTACGAGCAGTACTTC. This sequence encodes CASSRTGDTYEQYF.

CDR3 DNA sequence: TGTGCCAGCAGCGCTGGGACAGAAGAGACCCAGTACTTC. Its protein is CASSAGTEETQYF. The chain uses TRBV9 and TRBJ2-5; 7 bases line up with TRBD1. The J segment lost 3 bases and the V segment lost 3 bases, leaving 2 bases of the junction unmatched. In germline, CDR1 is SGDLS, CDR2 YYNGEE. The CDR3 length is 13 residues.

The count of this clone is one. The gene calls are TRBV18 and TRBJ1-4; 7 nucleotides agree with TRBD1. This CDR3 spans 15 amino acids. Germline CDR1 and CDR2: KGHSH and LQKENI. V lost 3 bases and J lost 4; bases outside the gene matches: 5. The CDR3 bases are TGTGCCAGCTCACCTACAGGGGCGAGTAATGAAAAACTGTTTTTT. It codes for CASSPTGASNEKLFF.

This clone showed up just once. The rearrangement uses TRBV27 and TRBJ2-7; the match to TRBD2 covers 9 bases. The CDR3 length is 14 residues. CDR1 MNHEY and CDR2 SMNVEV come from the germline V gene (reference sequence). V gave up 3 bases and J gave up 6 bases; unmatched junction bases: 6. The CDR3 here is CASSFCGRACEQYF. CDR3 sequence (DNA): TGTGCCAGCAGTTTCTGCGGGAGGGCGTGCGAGCAGTACTTC.

In nucleotides, the CDR3 is TGTGCCAGCAGCTTAGATCTAGCCCTTCTTGGAGATACGCAGTATTTT. Translation: CASSLDLALLGDTQYF. This chain connects TRBV7-2 to TRBJ2-3; possible D gene TRBD2, 5 bases. CDR1 is SGHTA and CDR2 is FQGNSA in the germline V gene. This CDR3 is built from 16 residues. V shed 1 base and J shed 5 bases, with 16 bases lying between them. Full variable domain (remainder filled in from reference TRBV7-2 and TRBJ2-3): GAGVSQSPSNKVTEKGKDVELRCDPISGHTALYWYRQSLGQGLEFLIYFQGNSAPDKSGLPSDRFSAERTGGSVSTLTIQRTQQEDSAVYLCASSLDLALLGDTQYFGPGTRLTVL.

J is TRBJ2-7 and V is TRBV27; 7 positions agree with TRBD2. Per the germline V gene, CDR1 is MNHEY and CDR2 is SMNVEV (reference sequence). Trimming at V came to 5 bases and at J to 2 bases, leaving 12 bases not matched to a gene. The CDR3 loop spans 16 amino acids. For the CDR3, the DNA is TGTGCCAGCAGTCACCCCATCGGGGGGTACCCCTACGAGCAGTACTTC. The encoded protein is CASSHPIGGYPYEQYF.

The chain combines TRBV28 with TRBJ1-1; D possibly corresponds to TRBD1 (6 bases). The CDR3 contains 16 residues. Trimming pared 4 bases from V and 4 bases from J, leaving 19 bases between. The germline CDR1 and CDR2 sequences are MDHEN and SYDVKM. The DNA for the CDR3 is TGTGCCAGCAGTTCCCGCGGGGGGGCGCGTCTCACTGAAGCTTTCTTT. Translation gives CASSSRGGARLTEAFF.

V usage is TRBV5-1 and J usage is TRBJ2-4; 8 nucleotides align to TRBD2. The germline CDR1 and CDR2 sequences are SGHRS and YFSETQ. J gave up 0 bases and V 4 bases, and 9 bases lay outside the gene matches. The CDR3 runs to 17 residues. The CDR3, as DNA: TGCGCCAGCAGCCCGGGGGGGACCCTGGTAGCCAAAAACATTCAGTACTTC. Translating it yields CASSPGGTLVAKNIQYF. Combining the CDR3 with reference TRBV5-1 and TRBJ2-4 gives the whole variable domain KAGVTQTPRYLIKTRGQQVTLSCSPISGHRSVSWYQQTPGQGLQFLFEYFSETQRNKGNFPGRFSGRQFSNSRSEMNVSTLELGDSALYLCASSPGGTLVAKNIQYFGAGTRLSVL.

The rearrangement uses TRBV9 and TRBJ2-1; 9 bases line up with TRBD2. CDR1 is SGDLS and CDR2 is YYNGEE in the germline V gene. V lost 0 bases and J lost 8; bases outside the gene matches: 12. This CDR3 spans 17 amino acids. DNA of the CDR3: TGTGCCAGCAGCGTAGCGGTTCGGAGCGGGAGGTTCGATGAGCAGTTCTTC. Its translation is CASSVAVRSGRFDEQFF.

In DNA form, the CDR3 reads TGTGCCAGCAGTTTCGTTAGCGGGAGATACAATGAGCAGTTCTTC. Translating it yields CASSFVSGRYNEQFF. The chain couples TRBV28 to TRBJ2-1; 9 bases are a match to TRBD2. V lost 3 bases, J lost 4 bases, and 4 bases stayed unmatched. The germline CDR1 and CDR2 sequences are MDHEN and SYDVKM. The CDR3 is 15 residues long.

The chain uses TRBV12-5 and TRBJ1-1, with D perhaps TRBD1 (6 bases). CDR1 and CDR2 from the germline V gene are LGHNT and FRNRAP. Trimming cost V 4 bases and J 0 bases, with 12 bases left between them. CDR3 length: 15 amino acids. The CDR3: CASGSQGYLNTEAFF. CDR3 DNA sequence: TGTGCTAGTGGTTCTCAGGGGTATCTGAACACTGAAGCTTTCTTT.

The chain couples TRBV7-2 to TRBJ2-3, with unresolved D. This CDR3 is built from 13 residues. The germline gives CDR1 SGHTA, CDR2 FQGNSA. V lost 5 bases, J lost 2 bases, and 8 bases lay in between. CDR3 amino acids: CASSVGPTDTQYF. The CDR3 region has the DNA TGTGCCAGCAGCGTGGGCCCCACAGATACGCAGTATTTT.

The chain has TRBV18 and TRBJ1-1; no clear D gene. Per the germline V gene, CDR1 is KGHSH and CDR2 is LQKENI. Trimming removed 8 bases from V and 7 bases from J, with 11 bases in between. The CDR3 extends over 11 amino acids. CDR3 nucleotide sequence: TGTGCCAGCGCTCAGAGGGTTGAAGCTTTCTTT. Translation gives CASAQRVEAFF.

The gene calls are TRBV4-3 and TRBJ1-5; possibly TRBD1 for D (6 bases). V lost 5 bases to trimming and J lost 2 bases, with 13 bases between them. The CDR3 totals 15 residues. Germline loops: CDR1 LGHNA, CDR2 YSLEER. The CDR3 protein is CASSRGRGGNQPQHF. In DNA form, the CDR3 reads TGCGCCAGCAGCAGGGGGAGGGGTGGCAATCAGCCCCAGCATTTT.